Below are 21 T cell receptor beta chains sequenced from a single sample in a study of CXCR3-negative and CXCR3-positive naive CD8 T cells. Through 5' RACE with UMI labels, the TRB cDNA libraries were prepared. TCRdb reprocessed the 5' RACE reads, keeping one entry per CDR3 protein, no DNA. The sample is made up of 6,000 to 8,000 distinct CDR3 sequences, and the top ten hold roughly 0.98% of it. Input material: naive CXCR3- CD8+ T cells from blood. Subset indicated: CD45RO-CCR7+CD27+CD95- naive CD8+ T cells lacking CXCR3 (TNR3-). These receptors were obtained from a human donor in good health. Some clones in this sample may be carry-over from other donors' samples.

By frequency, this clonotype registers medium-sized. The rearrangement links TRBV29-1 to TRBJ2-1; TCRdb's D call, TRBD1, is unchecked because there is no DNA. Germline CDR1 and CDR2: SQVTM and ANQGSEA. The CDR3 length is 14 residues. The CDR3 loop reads CSADTGGTYNEQFF.

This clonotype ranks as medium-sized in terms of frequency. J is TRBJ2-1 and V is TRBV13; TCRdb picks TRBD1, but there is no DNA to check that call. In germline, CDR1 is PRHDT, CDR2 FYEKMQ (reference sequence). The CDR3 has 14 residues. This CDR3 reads CASSSQGNYNEQFF. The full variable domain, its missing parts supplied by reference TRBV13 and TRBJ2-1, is AAGVIQSPRHLIKEKRETATLKCYPIPRHDTVYWYQQGPGQDPQFLISFYEKMQSDKGSIPDRFSAQQFSDYHSELNMSSLELGDSALYFCASSSQGNYNEQFFGPGTRLTVL.

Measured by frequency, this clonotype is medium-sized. The CDR3 loop reads CASSPLTGQGAISDTQYF. The J gene is TRBJ2-3, the V gene TRBV18; TCRdb's D call of TRBD1 is untestable without DNA. This CDR3 is built from 18 residues. CDR1 is KGHSH, CDR2 LQKENI, per germline.

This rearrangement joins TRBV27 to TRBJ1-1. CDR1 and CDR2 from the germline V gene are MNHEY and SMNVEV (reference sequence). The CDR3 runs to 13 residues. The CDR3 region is CASSLLGNTEAFF.

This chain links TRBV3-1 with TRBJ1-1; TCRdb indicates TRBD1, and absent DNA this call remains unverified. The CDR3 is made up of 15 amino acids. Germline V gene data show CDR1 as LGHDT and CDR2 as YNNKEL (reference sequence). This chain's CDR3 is CASTFPGGGVTEAFF.

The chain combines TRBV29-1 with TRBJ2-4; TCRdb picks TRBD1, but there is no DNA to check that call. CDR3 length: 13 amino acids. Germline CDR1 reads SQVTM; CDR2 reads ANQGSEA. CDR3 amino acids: CSVTLQGRNIQYF.

Here the CDR3 reads CASSHRGPFLSSYEQYF. The genes are TRBV23-1 and TRBJ2-7; as DNA is missing, the TRBD1 call by TCRdb cannot be tested. TRBV23-1 is flagged as an ORF with uncertain function. The CDR3 is made up of 17 amino acids.

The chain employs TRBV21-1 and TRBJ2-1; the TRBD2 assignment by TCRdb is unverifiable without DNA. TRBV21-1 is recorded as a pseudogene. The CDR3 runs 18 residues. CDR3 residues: CASTNGTSGRAGYNEQFF.

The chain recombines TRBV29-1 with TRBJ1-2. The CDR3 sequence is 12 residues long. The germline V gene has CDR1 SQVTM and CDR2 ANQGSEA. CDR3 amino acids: CSVASGGDGYTF.

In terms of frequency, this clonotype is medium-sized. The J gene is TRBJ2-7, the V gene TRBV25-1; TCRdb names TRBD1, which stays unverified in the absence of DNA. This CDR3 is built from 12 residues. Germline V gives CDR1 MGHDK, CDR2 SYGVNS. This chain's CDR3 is CASGTGGYEQYF.

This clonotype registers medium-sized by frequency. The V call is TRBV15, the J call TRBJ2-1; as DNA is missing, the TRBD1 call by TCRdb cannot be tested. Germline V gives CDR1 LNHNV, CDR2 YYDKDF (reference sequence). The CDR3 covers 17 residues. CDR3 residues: CATSRGRTGPSYNEQFF.

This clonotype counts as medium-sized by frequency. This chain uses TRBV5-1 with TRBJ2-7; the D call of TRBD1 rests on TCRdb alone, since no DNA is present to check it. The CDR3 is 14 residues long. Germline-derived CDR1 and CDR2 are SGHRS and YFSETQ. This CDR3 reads CASSLRDSFYEQYF.

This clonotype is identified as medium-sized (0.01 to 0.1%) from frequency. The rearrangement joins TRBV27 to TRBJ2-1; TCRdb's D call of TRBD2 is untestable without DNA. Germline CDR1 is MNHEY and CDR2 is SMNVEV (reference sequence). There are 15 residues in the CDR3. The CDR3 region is CASSPMGRRADEQFF.

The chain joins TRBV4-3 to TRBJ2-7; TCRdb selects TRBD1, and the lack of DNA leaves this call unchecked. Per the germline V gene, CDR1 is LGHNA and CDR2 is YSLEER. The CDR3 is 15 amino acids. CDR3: CASSQDWAQGYEQYF.

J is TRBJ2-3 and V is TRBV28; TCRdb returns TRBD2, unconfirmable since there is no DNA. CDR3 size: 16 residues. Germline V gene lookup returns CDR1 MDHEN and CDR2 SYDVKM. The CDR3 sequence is CASSSHSSGRTDTQYF.

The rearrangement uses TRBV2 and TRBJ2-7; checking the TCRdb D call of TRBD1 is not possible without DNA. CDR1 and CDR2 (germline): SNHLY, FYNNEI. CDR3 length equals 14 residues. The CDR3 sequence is CASSPQGARYEQYF.

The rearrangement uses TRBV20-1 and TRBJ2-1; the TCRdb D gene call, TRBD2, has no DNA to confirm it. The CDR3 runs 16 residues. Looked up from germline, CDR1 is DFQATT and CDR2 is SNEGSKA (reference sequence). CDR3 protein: CSVRTSGTWVLDEQFF.

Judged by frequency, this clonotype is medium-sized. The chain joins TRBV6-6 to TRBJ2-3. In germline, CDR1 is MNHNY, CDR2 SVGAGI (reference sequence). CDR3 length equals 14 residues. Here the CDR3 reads CASSYGHNTDTQYF.

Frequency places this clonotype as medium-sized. The CDR3 reads CASTPTPSGTYNEQFF. This rearrangement joins TRBV19 to TRBJ2-1; no DNA is available, so the TRBD1 call from TCRdb remains unchecked. The CDR3 is 16 amino acids. CDR1 is LNHDA, CDR2 SQIVND, per germline (reference sequence).

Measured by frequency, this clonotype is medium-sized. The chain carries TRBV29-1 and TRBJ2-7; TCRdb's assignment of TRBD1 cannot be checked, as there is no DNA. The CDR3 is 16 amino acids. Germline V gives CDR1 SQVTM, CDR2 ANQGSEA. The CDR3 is CSVEDRDRGPTDEQYF.

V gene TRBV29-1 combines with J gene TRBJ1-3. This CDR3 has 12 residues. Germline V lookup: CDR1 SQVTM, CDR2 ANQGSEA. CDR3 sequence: CSSLAGEGTIYF.